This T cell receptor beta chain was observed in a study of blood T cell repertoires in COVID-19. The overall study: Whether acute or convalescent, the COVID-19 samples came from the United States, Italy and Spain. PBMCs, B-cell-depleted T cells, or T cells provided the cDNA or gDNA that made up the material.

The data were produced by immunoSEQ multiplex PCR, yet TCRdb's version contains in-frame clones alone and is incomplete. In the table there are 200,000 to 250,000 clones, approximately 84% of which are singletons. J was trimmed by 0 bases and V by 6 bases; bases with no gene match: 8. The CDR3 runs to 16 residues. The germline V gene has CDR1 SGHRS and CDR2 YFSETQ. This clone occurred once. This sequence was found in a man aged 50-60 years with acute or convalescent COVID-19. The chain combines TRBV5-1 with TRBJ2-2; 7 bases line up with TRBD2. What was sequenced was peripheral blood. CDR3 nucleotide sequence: TGCGCCAGCACCCTTTCGGGGGGTTCGAACACCGGGGAGCTGTTTTTT. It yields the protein CASTLSGGSNTGELFF. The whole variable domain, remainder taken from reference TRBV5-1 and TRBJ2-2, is KAGVTQTPRYLIKTRGQQVTLSCSPISGHRSVSWYQQTPGQGLQFLFEYFSETQRNKGNFPGRFSGRQFSNSRSEMNVSTLELGDSALYLCASTLSGGSNTGELFFGEGSRLTVL.